Sequencing of this T cell receptor (beta chain) was carried out in a study of regulatory T cells in long-lasting Graves disease. Time point defined: newly diagnosed GD, antithyroid drugs for less than 3 months. Following extraction of RNA from PBMCs, that RNA was used to make the TCR library. Germline CDR1 is SGHVS and CDR2 is FQNEAQ. V shed 5 bases and J shed 0 bases, with 11 bases lying between them. This CDR3 is built from 15 residues. Arm-PCR of CDR3 regions and iRepertoire HTBI primers were used to build TCR beta libraries. TCRdb called the multiplex PCR reads again in MiXCR, with one record for every CDR3 protein. This table holds about 540,000 distinct CDR3 sequences, roughly 14% found once. These records were also assigned to another study, of T cells in Graves' hyperthyroidism and ophthalmopathy.

Sample: peripheral blood mononuclear cells (PBMCs), taken at new diagnosis, from a patient treated with antithyroid drugs. The rearrangement uses TRBV7-8 and TRBJ2-1; D is ambiguous. This clonotype originated in a young man with Graves disease. The CDR3 reads CASSPHLGSYNEQFF. The CDR3 nucleotides are TGTGCCAGCAGCCCACACCTAGGCTCCTACAATGAGCAGTTCTTC.